A single sample gave rise to the 16 T cell receptor beta chains below, sequenced in a study of T cell responses to AZD1222 COVID-19 vaccine. Sequencing used immunoSEQ multiplex PCR; TCRdb keeps in-frame clones, though not all of them. The table has about 84,000 clones, approximately 83% seen once. Sample: peripheral blood, taken 28 days after the second AZD1222 dose. These receptor sequences come from an adult who received the AZD1222 COVID-19 vaccine.

The CDR3, as DNA: TGTGCCAGCTCCCAGGACAGCCCTGGGGGGAACACTGAAGCTTTCTTT. Translated, it gives CASSQDSPGGNTEAFF. The chain couples TRBV18 to TRBJ1-1, with TRBD1 as a possible D gene (6 bases). The CDR3 is made up of 16 amino acids. Germline loops: CDR1 KGHSH, CDR2 LQKENI. Trimming took 6 bases from V and 1 from J, leaving 18 bases between them.

J is TRBJ2-2 and V is TRBV27; either TRBD1 or TRBD2 may supply D (6 bases each). The length of the CDR3 is 16 residues. Germline values: CDR1 MNHEY, CDR2 SMNVEV (reference sequence). V lost 1 base and J lost 4, with 13 bases in between. CDR3 region: CASSLYRGVSTGELFF. The CDR3 region has the DNA TGTGCCAGCAGTTTATATAGGGGGGTGAGCACCGGGGAGCTGTTTTTT.

J is TRBJ2-3 and V is TRBV28; D is unclear. The V end was cut by 2 bases, the J end by 2 bases, with 11 bases between. Germline CDR1 is MDHEN and CDR2 is SYDVKM. The CDR3 spans 15 residues. The CDR3 DNA reads TGTGCCAGCAGTTTAACTATAGGTCTCACAGATACGCAGTATTTT. Encoded protein: CASSLTIGLTDTQYF.

The CDR3 DNA sequence: TGTGCCAGCAGTAGGGGACAGGGGATTGCTCAGCCCCAGCATTTT. Protein sequence: CASSRGQGIAQPQHF. The rearrangement uses TRBV7-2 and TRBJ1-5; 10 bases align to TRBD1. Trimming removed 6 bases from V and 6 bases from J; junction bases left unmatched: 8. CDR1 and CDR2 (germline): SGHTA, FQGNSA. The CDR3 is made up of 15 amino acids.

The chain is built from TRBV18 and TRBJ2-7; 9 bases match TRBD2. CDR1 KGHSH and CDR2 LQKENI come from the germline V gene. The CDR3 spans 16 residues. V trimming: 0 bases; J trimming: 1 base; junction bases outside the gene matches: 4. The DNA of the CDR3 is TGTGCCAGCTCACCACCACCTAGCGGGACTTCCTACGAGCAGTACTTC. The encoded protein is CASSPPPSGTSYEQYF.

The chain is built from TRBV24-1 and TRBJ2-3, with 7 bases aligning to TRBD1. V gave up 9 bases and J gave up 1 base; unmatched junction bases: 6. Germline V gives CDR1 KGHDR, CDR2 SFDVKD. The CDR3 covers 14 residues. For the CDR3, the DNA is TGTGCCACCGGTTCAACAGGGGGCACAGATACGCAGTATTTT. Translation: CATGSTGGTDTQYF.

There are a few counts of this clone. The chain carries TRBV5-4 and TRBJ1-2, with D unresolved. Germline lookup yields CDR1 SGHNT and CDR2 YYREEE (reference sequence). V was cut by 0 bases and J by 2 bases, with 8 bases left in between. CDR3 length: 14 amino acids. DNA for the CDR3: TGTGCCAGCAGCTTGGGTGTTCAGAACTATGGCTACACCTTC. Its protein product is CASSLGVQNYGYTF.

The chain employs TRBV30 and TRBJ1-5; D remains ambiguous. V dropped 2 bases and J dropped 3 bases, with 11 bases sitting between them. Germline V gene lookup returns CDR1 GTSNPN and CDR2 SVGIG (reference sequence). There are 14 residues in the CDR3. CDR3 sequence (DNA): TGTGCCTGGAGTAGTAGGGCGACCAATCAGCCCCAGCATTTT. This translates into CAWSSRATNQPQHF.

The chain couples TRBV30 to TRBJ1-5; no reliable D call. Trimming pared 4 bases from V and 2 bases from J, leaving 12 bases between. The germline CDR1 and CDR2 sequences are GTSNPN and SVGIG (reference sequence). The CDR3 runs to 14 residues. The CDR3 here is CAWMSGNGNQPQHF. The CDR3 DNA follows: TGTGCCTGGATGTCCGGGAACGGCAATCAGCCCCAGCATTTT.

The chain combines TRBV6-6 with TRBJ2-1; D is unclear. This CDR3 has 16 amino acids. V was trimmed by 5 bases and J by 0 bases, leaving 14 bases between them. Germline CDR1 and CDR2: MNHNY and SVGAGI (reference sequence). CDR3 in amino acids: CASSRISPNSYNEQFF. DNA of the CDR3: TGTGCCAGCAGTCGAATATCCCCCAACTCCTACAATGAGCAGTTCTTC.

This chain links TRBV7-8 with TRBJ1-2; no clear D. Germline CDR1 reads SGHVS; CDR2 reads FQNEAQ. The CDR3 has 15 residues. V was pared by 2 bases and J by 4 bases, with 14 bases between. CDR3 in DNA: TGTGCCAGCAGCTTACCCCAGACACTACCCTATGGCTACACCTTC. This translates into CASSLPQTLPYGYTF.

The V and J genes are TRBV2 and TRBJ2-7; D remains ambiguous. Looked up from germline, CDR1 is SNHLY and CDR2 is FYNNEI. V was shortened by 8 bases and J by 4 bases, with 6 bases between the two germline ends. This CDR3 region has 10 residues. CDR3 nucleotides: TGTGCCAGCGAGCTTTACGAGCAGTACGTC. Translating it yields CASELYEQYV.

The V gene is TRBV7-2, the J gene TRBJ1-2; D possibly corresponds to TRBD1 (5 bases). CDR3 size: 11 residues. Germline loops: CDR1 SGHTA, CDR2 FQGNSA. V lost 1 base, J lost 8 bases, and 5 bases lay in between. The CDR3 sequence: CASSLGGGYTF. CDR3 sequence (DNA): TGTGCCAGCAGCTTAGGGGGCGGCTACACCTTC.

The CDR3 nucleotides are TGTGCCAGCAGCCAAGAAGCCAGGGAGATTGGCTACACCTTC. As protein: CASSQEAREIGYTF. The chain has TRBV3-1 (or the pseudogene TRBV3-2) and TRBJ1-2; maybe TRBD1 (5 bases). This CDR3 region has 14 residues. Trimming took off 0 bases at V and 7 bases at J, with 12 bases between the two ends. Germline CDR1 is LGHDT and CDR2 is YNNKEL (reference sequence).

The chain employs TRBV3-1 (or the pseudogene TRBV3-2) and TRBJ1-1; tentatively, D is TRBD1 (5 bases). This CDR3 is 14 amino acids long. CDR1 and CDR2 from the germline V gene are LGHDT and YNNKEL (reference sequence). Trimming cost V 5 bases and J 0 bases, with 10 bases left between them. CDR3: CASSGVGVNTEAFF. CDR3 bases: TGTGCCAGCAGCGGCGTGGGGGTGAACACTGAAGCTTTCTTT.

V is TRBV6-1 and J is TRBJ2-1, with 9 bases matching TRBD2. The V gene end was trimmed by 2 bases and the J gene end by 4 bases; junction bases not matched to a gene: 9. CDR1 and CDR2 from the germline V gene are MNHNS and SASEGT. The CDR3 loop spans 17 amino acids. In DNA form, the CDR3 reads TGTGCCAGCAGTGAATCGGGGGCTAGCGGGAAGTACAATGAGCAGTTCTTC. Protein product: CASSESGASGKYNEQFF.